The subject of this entry is one TCR beta chain. The data were obtained in a study of T cell responses to AZD1222 COVID-19 vaccine. The CDR3 sequence is 17 residues long. The germline gives CDR1 SGHNT, CDR2 YYREEE (reference sequence). With 0 bases clipped from V and 4 bases from J, the junction kept 8 bases outside the gene matches. TCRdb keeps only in-frame clones here, not all; method: immunoSEQ multiplex PCR. The sample shows 85,000 to 90,000 clones, approximately 90% of them seen only once. The sample here was peripheral blood, taken on day 0 of MenACWY control vaccination. This TCR was sampled from an adult in good health. V and J are TRBV5-4 and TRBJ2-5; 11 positions agree with TRBD2. The CDR3 is CASSLGQSSGGAETQYF. CDR3 DNA: TGTGCCAGCAGCTTGGGGCAGAGTAGCGGGGGGGCAGAGACCCAGTACTTC.